This is a list of T cell receptor beta chains from one sample in a study of blood T cell repertoires in COVID-19. TCRdb's copy holds only in-frame clones and misses some; the assay was immunoSEQ multiplex PCR. The table has about 180,000 clones, over 65% seen once. The sample comprised peripheral blood. These receptors were taken from a person aged 70 to 80 with COVID-19, enrolled during active disease. The CDR3 runs from the conserved cysteine through the conserved F or W. Each record gives: J gene, V gene, D gene, CDR3 protein. A D gene is named only where the DNA matches it firmly.

j_call: TRBJ2-7; v_call: TRBV5-1; d_call: -; cdr3_aa: CASSTGPYEQYF
j_call: TRBJ1-6; v_call: TRBV6-5; d_call: TRBD1; cdr3_aa: CASSYLGQGHNSPLHF
j_call: TRBJ1-5; v_call: TRBV7-6; d_call: -; cdr3_aa: CASSSGPQFNQPQHF
j_call: TRBJ1-2; v_call: TRBV9; d_call: TRBD1; cdr3_aa: CASSVGQVFTF
j_call: TRBJ2-5; v_call: TRBV3-1/TRBV3-2; d_call: -; cdr3_aa: CASATLGGETQYF
j_call: TRBJ2-2; v_call: TRBV9; d_call: TRBD2; cdr3_aa: CASSASGGYTGELFF
j_call: TRBJ1-5; v_call: TRBV19; d_call: TRBD1; cdr3_aa: CASSPTGGANQPQHF
j_call: TRBJ1-5; v_call: TRBV28; d_call: -; cdr3_aa: CASSSGRGTWGQPQHF
j_call: TRBJ2-3; v_call: TRBV6-2/TRBV6-3; d_call: -; cdr3_aa: CASSYSFGGSDTQYF
j_call: TRBJ2-5; v_call: TRBV10-3; d_call: TRBD2; cdr3_aa: CAISVRGGEETQYF
j_call: TRBJ2-2; v_call: TRBV3-1/TRBV3-2; d_call: -; cdr3_aa: CASSPREGRTGELFF
j_call: TRBJ1-1; v_call: TRBV11-3; d_call: -; cdr3_aa: CASSPGGARTEAFF